A selection of T cell receptor beta chains follows, all from one sample in a study of shared clonotypes between healthy human individuals. The protocol was immunoSEQ multiplex PCR, while the TCRdb copy is restricted to in-frame clones and leaves out a portion. The sample consists of about 1 million clones, about 80% of them appearing once. Sequencing was performed on memory CD4+ T cells sorted from blood. All receptors derive from a man younger than 35 in good health. Each CDR3 is given with its conserved first and last residue. A D gene is named only where the DNA matches it firmly. Rows may omit the clone size; those that give it use once, few, many or a size class.

.	TRBV5-1	TRBJ2-3	.	CASSLGSDTQYF	TGCGCCAGCAGCTTGGGGTCGGATACGCAGTATTTT
once	TRBV5-5	TRBJ2-2	TRBD1	CASSRDRRGGAGELFF	TGTGCCAGCAGCCGGGACAGGAGAGGAGGAGCCGGGGAGCTGTTTTTT
.	TRBV5-1	TRBJ1-2	.	CASSGQGLEGYTF	TGCGCCAGCAGCGGGCAGGGACTTGAGGGCTACACCTTC
.	TRBV30	TRBJ1-2	TRBD1	CAWTLRDRGSYGYTF	TGTGCCTGGACCCTTCGTGACAGGGGGAGCTATGGCTACACCTTC
few	TRBV5-6	TRBJ2-1	.	CASSPRGRHEQFF	TGTGCCAGCAGCCCTCGGGGGCGCCATGAGCAGTTCTTC
.	TRBV30	TRBJ2-5	TRBD1	CAWSKGTGLEQYF	TGTGCCTGGAGTAAAGGGACAGGTCTAGAGCAGTACTTC
.	TRBV2	TRBJ1-5	TRBD1	CASSGQGRGNQPQHF	TGTGCCAGCAGTGGACAGGGTAGGGGCAATCAGCCCCAGCATTTT
.	TRBV6-5	TRBJ1-2	.	CASSYDPRLPFYGYTF	TGTGCCAGCAGTTACGACCCCAGACTACCCTTCTATGGCTACACCTTC
.	TRBV5-1	TRBJ1-1	.	CASSLAIGGAGPMNTEAFF	TGCGCCAGCAGCTTGGCCATCGGGGGCGCGGGGCCCATGAACACTGAAGCTTTCTTT
once	TRBV6-5	TRBJ1-5	.	CASSPTDNQPQHF	TGTGCCAGCAGTCCGACAGACAATCAGCCCCAGCATTTT
.	TRBV9	TRBJ2-3	TRBD2	CASSVGTSGRETDTQYF	TGTGCCAGCAGCGTAGGGACTAGCGGGAGGGAAACAGATACGCAGTATTTT
.	TRBV10-2	TRBJ1-2	.	CASSDNWGYGYTF	TGCGCCAGCAGTGATAACTGGGGCTATGGCTACACCTTC
.	TRBV10-1	TRBJ1-2	TRBD1	CASSPGQGVAYGYTF	TGCGCCAGCAGTCCAGGACAGGGCGTCGCCTATGGCTACACCTTC
few	TRBV14	TRBJ1-3	.	CASSQATGFGNTIYF	TGTGCCAGCAGCCAAGCAACAGGGTTTGGAAACACCATATATTTT
.	TRBV6-5	TRBJ2-1	.	CATSKGVTYNEQFF	TGTGCCACCTCGAAAGGGGTTACCTACAATGAGCAGTTCTTC
.	TRBV4-2	TRBJ2-1	.	CASSQEGTYEQFF	TGTGCCAGCAGCCAAGAAGGCACCTATGAGCAGTTCTTC
few	TRBV30	TRBJ1-1	.	CAWQSQNEAFF	TGTGCCTGGCAAAGCCAGAATGAAGCTTTCTTT
.	TRBV28	TRBJ2-7	TRBD1	CASSEQGLSYEQYF	TGTGCCAGCAGCGAACAGGGGCTTTCCTACGAGCAGTACTTC
.	TRBV29-1	TRBJ1-2	TRBD1	CSVATGDGYTF	TGCAGCGTGGCAACAGGGGATGGCTACACCTTC
.	TRBV9	TRBJ2-3	.	CASSVGTGSSTDTQYF	TGTGCCAGCAGCGTCGGGACTGGCTCTAGCACAGATACGCAGTATTTT
.	TRBV28	TRBJ1-4	.	CASSLVSPTSEKLFF	TGTGCCAGCAGTTTGGTCTCACCGACCTCAGAGAAACTGTTTTTT
.	TRBV7-9	TRBJ1-3	.	CASSLDGSSGNTIYF	TGTGCCAGCAGCTTAGACGGTAGCTCTGGAAACACCATATATTTT
.	TRBV30	TRBJ2-7	.	CAWSVSRGRSYEQYF	TGTGCCTGGAGTGTATCCAGGGGTCGGTCCTACGAGCAGTACTTC
once	TRBV18	TRBJ2-7	TRBD1	CASSRQGFSVEQYF	TGTGCCAGCTCACGACAGGGTTTCTCCGTCGAGCAGTACTTC
.	TRBV5-1	TRBJ1-3	.	CASSPTPQNSGNTIYF	TGCGCCAGCAGCCCTACCCCCCAAAACTCTGGAAACACCATATATTTT
many	TRBV19	TRBJ2-1	.	CASKRGDHNEQFF	TGTGCCAGTAAGCGCGGGGACCACAATGAGCAGTTCTTC
.	TRBV7-3	TRBJ1-1	.	CASSLGSMAEAFF	TGTGCCAGCAGCTTAGGTTCGATGGCTGAAGCTTTCTTT
.	TRBV6-1	TRBJ2-2	.	CASSFYTGELFF	TGTGCCAGTTCATTCTACACCGGGGAGCTGTTTTTT
few	TRBV18	TRBJ2-3	.	CASSPDSLLDTQYF	TGTGCCAGCTCGCCCGACAGCCTGTTGGATACGCAGTATTTT
.	TRBV5-1	TRBJ2-5	TRBD2	CASRSGTSFETQYF	TGCGCCAGCAGATCCGGGACTAGCTTTGAGACCCAGTACTTC
many	TRBV14	TRBJ2-7	TRBD2	CASSQVGSGSYEQYF	TGTGCCAGCAGCCAAGTAGGTAGCGGGAGCTACGAGCAGTACTTC
few	TRBV2	TRBJ2-2	.	CASTQTAGRGTGELFF	TGTGCCAGCACTCAAACGGCCGGAAGAGGCACCGGGGAGCTGTTTTTT
.	TRBV7-2	TRBJ2-7	.	CASSSESPPYEQYF	TGTGCCAGCAGCTCGGAGTCCCCACCCTACGAGCAGTACTTC
.	TRBV5-4	TRBJ2-3	.	CASSSSTTDTQYF	TGTGCCAGCAGCTCGTCGACCACAGATACGCAGTATTTT
.	TRBV25-1	TRBJ2-5	.	CASSDGFAARGETQYF	TGTGCCAGCAGTGATGGGTTTGCTGCCCGAGGTGAGACCCAGTACTTC
.	TRBV4-1	TRBJ2-2	.	CASSPQGRTNTGELFF	TGCGCCAGCAGCCCACAGGGCCGCACTAACACCGGGGAGCTGTTTTTT
.	TRBV10-3	TRBJ2-1	TRBD2	CAMGLAGDNEQFF	TGTGCCATGGGACTAGCGGGAGACAATGAGCAGTTCTTC
.	TRBV27	TRBJ1-5	TRBD1	CASSPNPGTGVQPQHF	TGTGCCAGCAGTCCAAATCCCGGGACAGGGGTGCAGCCCCAGCATTTT
.	TRBV5-4	TRBJ1-5	.	CAMFYGANSNQPQHF	TGTGCCATGTTCTACGGGGCCAATAGCAATCAGCCCCAGCATTTT
.	TRBV7-3	TRBJ2-3	.	CASSIGDTQYF	TGTGCCAGCAGCATCGGGGATACGCAGTATTTT
few	TRBV19	TRBJ1-5	.	CASGEREALRRNQPQHF	TGTGCCAGCGGAGAGAGGGAGGCCCTCCGGCGCAATCAGCCCCAGCATTTT
.	TRBV13	TRBJ1-6	TRBD1	CASSYGQGSASSPLHF	TGTGCCAGCAGCTACGGACAGGGGTCGGCGAGTTCACCCCTCCACTTT
few	TRBV6-1	TRBJ1-4	.	CASIGGPPNEKLFF	TGTGCCAGCATAGGAGGGCCCCCGAATGAAAAACTGTTTTTT
.	TRBV7-2	TRBJ1-3	.	CASSLGRGTSGNTIYF	TGTGCCAGCAGCTTGGGCAGGGGCACCTCTGGAAACACCATATATTTT
.	TRBV4-1	TRBJ1-1	.	CASSQQGSTEAFF	TGCGCCAGCAGCCAACAGGGGAGCACTGAAGCTTTCTTT
.	TRBV7-3	TRBJ2-7	.	CASNLRTTTDDREQYF	TGTGCCAGCAACCTTCGAACAACGACGGATGATCGGGAGCAGTACTTC